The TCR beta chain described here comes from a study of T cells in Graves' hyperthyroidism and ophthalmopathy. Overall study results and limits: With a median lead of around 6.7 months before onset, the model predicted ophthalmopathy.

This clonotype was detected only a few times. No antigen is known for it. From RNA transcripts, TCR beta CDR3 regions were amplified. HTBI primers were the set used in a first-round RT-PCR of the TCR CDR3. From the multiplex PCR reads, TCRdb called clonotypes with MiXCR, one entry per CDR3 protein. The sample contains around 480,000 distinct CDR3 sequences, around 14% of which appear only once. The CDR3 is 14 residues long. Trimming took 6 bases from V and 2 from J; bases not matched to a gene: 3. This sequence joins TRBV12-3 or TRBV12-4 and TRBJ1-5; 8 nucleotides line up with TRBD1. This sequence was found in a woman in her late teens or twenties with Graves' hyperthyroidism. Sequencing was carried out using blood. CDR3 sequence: CASRGGQGNQPQHF. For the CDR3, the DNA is TGTGCCAGCAGGGGGGGACAGGGCAATCAGCCCCAGCATTTT.